The clone carrying this T cell receptor beta chain appeared once. Its antigen is unknown. This sample stems from a study of T cell responses to AZD1222 COVID-19 vaccine. The CDR3 spans 14 residues. The germline gives CDR1 MNHEY, CDR2 SMNVEV (reference sequence). V was trimmed by 6 bases and J by 2 bases, leaving 11 bases between them. Study results and limitations: Donors in the cohort were predominantly white British and more often female, and clonal diversity was possibly underestimated.

Data came from immunoSEQ multiplex PCR; TCRdb stores just in-frame clones and leaves some out. The table includes roughly 100,000 clones, around 92% detected once. The TCR comes from an adult in good health. V usage is TRBV27 and J usage is TRBJ1-5; weak D call: TRBD1 (5 bases). Material: peripheral blood, obtained on day 0 of AZD1222 vaccination. The CDR3 DNA is TGTGCCAGCAGCCAAATAGGGGGCAATCAGCCCCAGCATTTT. It translates to CASSQIGGNQPQHF.